The 16 T cell receptor beta chains in this list originate from one sample, sequenced in a study of cytomegalovirus exposure and HLA in healthy donors. Only in-frame clones appear in the TCRdb table, and some are missing; sequencing was by immunoSEQ multiplex PCR. The sample yields over 150,000 clones, more than 65% seen once. The material sequenced was PBMCs. Source of these receptors: a woman aged 30 to 39 in good health and CMV-seropositive.

J is TRBJ2-7 and V is TRBV27; 7 nucleotides match TRBD1. Looked up from germline, CDR1 is MNHEY and CDR2 is SMNVEV (reference sequence). V gave up 2 bases and J gave up 4 bases; unmatched junction bases: 2. This CDR3 is 13 amino acids long. The DNA of the CDR3 is TGTGCCAGCAGTTTAACGACAGGGTACGAGCAGTACTTC. It codes for CASSLTTGYEQYF.

This chain joins TRBV6-1 and TRBJ1-1; D not resolved. CDR1 is MNHNS, CDR2 SASEGT, per germline. This CDR3 is 14 amino acids long. Trimming took off 5 bases at V and 1 base at J, with 11 bases between the two ends. The CDR3 reads CASSLGGGNTEAFF. As DNA, the CDR3 is TGTGCCAGCAGTTTGGGTGGAGGGAACACTGAAGCTTTCTTT.

The V call is TRBV30, the J call TRBJ2-1; 8 positions agree with TRBD1. Germline V gives CDR1 GTSNPN, CDR2 SVGIG (reference sequence). With V trimmed by 3 bases and J by 2 bases, 9 bases remained unmatched. The CDR3 totals 16 residues. The CDR3 region is CAWRGEQGEAYNEQFF. In DNA, the CDR3 is TGTGCCTGGAGGGGCGAACAGGGGGAAGCCTACAATGAGCAGTTCTTC.

This clone was detected many times. The DNA of the CDR3 is TGTGCCAGCAGCTCGGGACAGGCCTATGGCTACACCTTC. This translates into CASSSGQAYGYTF. The chain recombines TRBV13 with TRBJ1-2; 8 nucleotides agree with TRBD1. From germline, CDR1 is PRHDT and CDR2 FYEKMQ (reference sequence). With V trimmed by 4 bases and J by 4 bases, 2 bases remained unmatched. The CDR3 runs 13 residues.

The V gene is TRBV30, the J gene TRBJ1-5; D is ambiguous. The CDR3 runs 13 residues. Germline V gives CDR1 GTSNPN, CDR2 SVGIG (reference sequence). V lost 8 bases and J lost 1, with 12 bases in between. CDR3 sequence: CAMEYGSNQPQHF. The CDR3 coding sequence is TGTGCCATGGAGTACGGCAGCAATCAGCCCCAGCATTTT.

V and J are TRBV6-5 and TRBJ1-5, with TRBD1 identical over 8 bases. This CDR3 is 13 amino acids long. Germline V gene data show CDR1 as MNHEY and CDR2 as SVGAGI. V dropped 6 bases and J dropped 6; count of bases not matched to a gene: 4. The CDR3 reads CASSGTGRQPQHF. CDR3 DNA: TGTGCCAGCAGCGGGACAGGTCGTCAGCCCCAGCATTTT.

V and J are TRBV9 and TRBJ2-1, with D maybe TRBD2 (5 bases). The CDR3 is 14 amino acids. Trimming took off 4 bases at V and 6 bases at J, with 14 bases between the two ends. Germline V lookup: CDR1 SGDLS, CDR2 YYNGEE. CDR3 amino acids: CASSPSTTSNEQFF. CDR3 in DNA: TGTGCCAGCAGCCCCTCTACCACTAGCAATGAGCAGTTCTTC. The variable domain in full, completed from reference TRBV9 and TRBJ2-1, reads DSGVTQTPKHLITATGQRVTLRCSPRSGDLSVYWYQQSLDQGLQFLIQYYNGEERAKGNILERFSAQQFPDLHSELNLSSLELGDSALYFCASSPSTTSNEQFFGPGTRLTVL.

CDR3 coding DNA: TGTGCCAGCAGCAGCGGGACGAACACCGGGGAGCTGTTTTTT. This gives the protein CASSSGTNTGELFF. The chain employs TRBV2 and TRBJ2-2, with 7 positions matching TRBD2. CDR3 length: 14 residues. Germline lookup yields CDR1 SNHLY and CDR2 FYNNEI. V was clipped by 6 bases and J by 0 bases; unmatched bases: 1. Full variable domain (outside the CDR3, taken from reference TRBV2 and TRBJ2-2): EPEVTQTPSHQVTQMGQEVILRCVPISNHLYFYWYRQILGQKVEFLVSFYNNEISEKSEIFDDQFSVERPDGSNFTLKIRSTKLEDSAMYFCASSSGTNTGELFFGEGSRLTVL.

This chain joins TRBV6-5 and TRBJ2-7, with 11 bases fitting TRBD1. The CDR3 consists of 15 residues. V lost 5 bases to trimming and J lost 4 bases; unmatched junction nucleotides: 7. Germline V gene data show CDR1 as MNHEY and CDR2 as SVGAGI. The CDR3 here is CASSLFGQGAYEQYF. The CDR3, as DNA: TGTGCCAGCAGTCTCTTTGGACAGGGGGCTTACGAGCAGTACTTC.

The CDR3 nucleotides are TGTGCCAGCAGCTGGCGGGGGGGCACAGATACGCAGTATTTT. Protein: CASSWRGGTDTQYF. The chain uses TRBV11-1 and TRBJ2-3; 8 bases are shared with TRBD2. Trimming took 4 bases from V and 1 from J; bases not matched to a gene: 1. Germline V gene sequence: CDR1 SGHAT, CDR2 FQDESV (reference sequence). This CDR3 has 14 residues.

V and J are TRBV18 and TRBJ2-7, with D possibly TRBD2 on 5 matching bases. V was cut by 1 base and J by 5 bases, with 12 bases left in between. CDR1 KGHSH and CDR2 LQKENI come from the germline V gene. The CDR3 is 14 residues long. The CDR3 sequence: CASSPQDGGNEQYF. The CDR3, as DNA: TGTGCCAGCTCACCACAGGACGGAGGCAACGAGCAGTACTTC.

This sequence joins TRBV19 and TRBJ1-2; D remains ambiguous. This CDR3 contains 14 residues. V was cut by 8 bases and J by 4 bases, with 17 bases left in between. CDR1 LNHDA and CDR2 SQIVND come from the germline V gene (reference sequence). This chain's CDR3 is CASALSINSYGYTF. CDR3 coding DNA: TGTGCCAGTGCCCTATCGATCAACAGCTATGGCTACACCTTC.

With regard to this clone: Other DNA sequences in the sample encode the same CDR3. This chain joins TRBV11-2 and TRBJ2-7; 10 bases are a match to TRBD2. The V gene end was trimmed by 0 bases and the J gene end by 2 bases; junction bases not matched to a gene: 1. CDR3 length equals 15 residues. Per the germline V gene, CDR1 is SGHAT and CDR2 is FQNNGV. The CDR3 DNA is TGTGCCAGCAGCTTAGAACTAGCGGGACCCTACGAGCAGTACTTC. Translation: CASSLELAGPYEQYF.

The chain has TRBV5-4 and TRBJ2-4, with a weak D call TRBD1 (7 bases). CDR1 and CDR2 from the germline V gene are SGHNT and YYREEE (reference sequence). The V gene lost 4 bases and the J gene lost 8 bases, with 13 bases spanning the gap. CDR3 length: 13 amino acids. CDR3 coding DNA: TGTGCCAGCAGCGTGACAGGGACTGACATTCAGTACTTC. Translation: CASSVTGTDIQYF.

This clone appeared a few times. The chain has TRBV2 and TRBJ1-5, with 8 nucleotides matching TRBD1. V was clipped by 7 bases and J by 3 bases; unmatched bases: 2. This CDR3 has 13 residues. Germline assignment: CDR1 SNHLY and CDR2 FYNNEI. Written as DNA, the CDR3 is TGTGCCAGCAAGGGACAGGTCAATCAGCCCCAGCATTTT. Encoded protein: CASKGQVNQPQHF.

This clone was seen a handful of times. The genes are TRBV29-1 and TRBJ1-2; the match to TRBD1 covers 10 bases. The CDR3 has 14 residues. Trimming cost V 4 bases and J 6 bases; bases outside gene matches: 8. The germline gives CDR1 SQVTM, CDR2 ANQGSEA. The CDR3 spells CSVVTGGRNNGYTF. CDR3 in DNA: TGCAGCGTTGTGACAGGGGGCCGCAATAATGGCTACACCTTC.